The 28 T cell receptor beta chains below all came from one sample that was sequenced in a study of early T cells in non-severe SARS-CoV-2 infection. Using its own MiXCR run on the 5' RACE reads, TCRdb lists one record per CDR3 protein. The repertoire has roughly 43,000 distinct CDR3 sequences, about 25% of them found once; the top ten carry approximately 4.5%. The sample in question was whole blood, obtained at baseline. The receptors here all came from an adult who was a healthcare worker with PCR-confirmed SARS-CoV-2 infection or an uninfected control (not recorded which).

This clonotype was seen a few times. The DNA of the CDR3 is TGTGCCAGCAGCTTTCGGTCCCAATCTGAAAAACTGTTTTTT. Encoded protein: CASSFRSQSEKLFF. The chain has TRBV7-9 and TRBJ1-4; no definite D call. Germline V gene sequence: CDR1 SEHNR, CDR2 FQNEAQ (reference sequence). CDR3 size: 14 residues. The V gene lost 3 bases and the J gene lost 7 bases, with 12 bases spanning the gap.

This clonotype was found a few times. The chain has TRBV3-1 and TRBJ2-2; no clear D gene. The CDR3 is 14 residues long. Germline CDR1 reads LGHDT; CDR2 reads YNNKEL (reference sequence). Between the trimmed V and J ends, which lost 5 bases and 0 bases, there was a span of 7 bases. In DNA form, the CDR3 reads TGTGCCAGCAGCAAACAACCGAACACCGGGGAGCTGTTTTTT. Translated, it gives CASSKQPNTGELFF.

The chain recombines TRBV19 with TRBJ2-7; the D call may be TRBD1 or TRBD2 (5 bases each). Deletions cut 6 bases from V and 6 bases from J, with 15 bases between. This CDR3 comprises 13 residues. Germline CDR1 is LNHDA and CDR2 is SQIVND (reference sequence). This chain's CDR3 is CASSQGRQPEQYF. CDR3 coding DNA: TGTGCCAGTAGCCAGGGACGGCAGCCCGAGCAGTACTTC.

This clonotype was seen a handful of times. The rearrangement joins TRBV20-1 to TRBJ2-1; maybe TRBD2 (5 bases). Per germline, CDR1 DFQATT and CDR2 SNEGSKA (reference sequence). V was cut by 3 bases and J by 1 base, with 16 bases left in between. CDR3 size: 16 residues. Here the CDR3 reads CSASALVTGSYNEQFF. The CDR3 DNA is TGCAGTGCTAGCGCCCTTGTGACGGGGTCCTACAATGAGCAGTTCTTC.

The CDR3 sequence: CASSVEWSTGELFF. The CDR3 DNA is TGTGCCAGCAGCGTAGAGTGGAGCACCGGGGAGCTGTTTTTT. The chain is built from TRBV9 and TRBJ2-2; no clear D. V dropped 0 bases and J dropped 4 bases, with 7 bases sitting between them. This CDR3 is built from 14 residues. CDR1 is SGDLS and CDR2 is YYNGEE in the germline V gene.

This CDR3 reads CASSQVGNQETQYF. In nucleotides, the CDR3 is TGTGCCAGCAGCCAAGTGGGCAACCAAGAGACCCAGTACTTC. The J gene is TRBJ2-5, the V gene TRBV4-2; no reliable D call. The CDR3 is 14 residues long. The V and J ends lost 1 base and 0 bases respectively, with 6 bases between them. CDR1 is LGHNA, CDR2 YNFKEQ, per germline.

This clonotype was counted only a few times. The chain recombines TRBV13 with TRBJ2-1, with D hard to call. This CDR3 has 15 residues. CDR1 and CDR2 (germline): PRHDT, FYEKMQ (reference sequence). V dropped 4 bases and J dropped 8 bases, with 18 bases sitting between them. In nucleotides, the CDR3 is TGTGCCAGCAGCTCAGAAAGTGTGGTCTTCGATGAGCAGTTCTTC. Encoded protein: CASSSESVVFDEQFF.

This chain links TRBV6-5 with TRBJ2-2; D gene uncertain. Deletions cut 8 bases from V and 5 bases from J, with 9 bases between. The CDR3 loop spans 12 amino acids. Germline lookup yields CDR1 MNHEY and CDR2 SVGAGI. The CDR3: CASLSQTGELFF. The CDR3 DNA reads as TGTGCCAGCCTTTCCCAGACCGGGGAGCTGTTTTTT.

CDR3 nucleotide sequence: TGTGCCAGCAGCCCCAGGGAGGACTACGAGCAGTACTTC. Protein product: CASSPREDYEQYF. The rearrangement links TRBV13 to TRBJ2-7, with D perhaps matching TRBD2 (6 bases). V was pared by 5 bases and J by 3 bases, with 11 bases between. Germline-derived CDR1 and CDR2 are PRHDT and FYEKMQ (reference sequence). This CDR3 contains 13 residues.

This clonotype was counted only a few times. The J gene is TRBJ2-2, the V gene TRBV7-9; D might be TRBD2 (5 bases). Germline V lookup: CDR1 SEHNR, CDR2 FQNEAQ (reference sequence). The V end lost 3 bases, the J end lost 0 bases, and 8 bases lay between the germline ends. The CDR3 contains 15 residues. CDR3 amino acids: CASSFGVSNTGELFF. CDR3 DNA: TGTGCCAGCAGCTTCGGGGTCTCGAACACCGGGGAGCTGTTTTTT.

In the case of this clonotype: The junction departs from the called germline gene at one end, perhaps through a read error. The rearrangement uses TRBV7-9 and TRBJ1-2; no firm D call. The CDR3 totals 14 residues. Germline V gene sequence: CDR1 SEHNR, CDR2 FQNEAQ (reference sequence). This CDR3 is CASSLAGGRGGYTF. CDR3 DNA: TGTGCCAGCAGCCTAGCTGGAGGGCGAGGTGGCTACACCTTC.

This clonotype appeared a few times. The chain couples TRBV12-3 or TRBV12-4 to TRBJ1-6; the D is unclear. The V gene lost 4 bases and the J gene lost 5 bases, with 3 bases spanning the gap. The CDR3 runs to 12 residues. The CDR3 spells CASSSDNSPLHF. The CDR3 DNA follows: TGTGCCAGCAGTTCAGATAATTCACCCCTCCACTTT.

The CDR3 loop reads CASSGTEYEQYF. CDR3 DNA sequence: TGTGCCAGCAGTGGAACAGAGTACGAGCAGTACTTC. The chain combines TRBV27 with TRBJ2-7; D gene ambiguous. Germline assignment: CDR1 MNHEY and CDR2 SMNVEV (reference sequence). The CDR3 loop spans 12 amino acids. Trimming cost V 5 bases and J 4 bases, with 9 bases left between them.

The chain joins TRBV27 to TRBJ2-7; either TRBD1 or TRBD2 may supply D (5 bases each). Trimming cost V 4 bases and J 0 bases, with 13 bases left between them. CDR1 MNHEY and CDR2 SMNVEV come from the germline V gene (reference sequence). This CDR3 comprises 15 residues. CDR3 amino acids: CASSWGTASSYEQYF. The CDR3 DNA sequence: TGTGCCAGCAGTTGGGGGACGGCGAGCTCCTACGAGCAGTACTTC.

This sequence joins TRBV7-2 and TRBJ2-5, with 8 bases that match TRBD2. The CDR3 consists of 15 residues. With 5 bases clipped from V and 5 bases from J, the junction kept 10 bases outside the gene matches. Germline CDR1 is SGHTA and CDR2 is FQGNSA. CDR3 nucleotide sequence: TGTGCCAGCAGCCTCAAGCGGGGGTGGTCGGAGACCCAGTACTTC. It specifies CASSLKRGWSETQYF.

This sequence joins TRBV11-2 and TRBJ2-7; 9 bases line up with TRBD1. With V trimmed by 2 bases and J by 5 bases, 4 bases remained unmatched. There are 14 residues in the CDR3. CDR1 SGHAT and CDR2 FQNNGV come from the germline V gene. Here the CDR3 reads CASSLTGGWDEQYF. The CDR3 DNA sequence: TGTGCCAGCAGCTTAACAGGGGGCTGGGACGAGCAGTACTTC.

This clonotype turned up a few times. V is TRBV14 and J is TRBJ2-7, with TRBD1 identical over 8 bases. Germline CDR1 reads SGHDN; CDR2 reads FVKESK. With 4 bases clipped from V and 4 bases from J, the junction kept 3 bases outside the gene matches. The CDR3 is 13 residues long. CDR3 amino acids: CASSRDRNYEQYF. CDR3 in DNA: TGTGCCAGCAGCCGGGACAGGAATTACGAGCAGTACTTC.

This clonotype was seen a handful of times. The chain couples TRBV11-2 to TRBJ2-1, with D perhaps matching TRBD2 (5 bases). Germline V gene data show CDR1 as SGHAT and CDR2 as FQNNGV. Trimming took 1 base from V and 6 from J, leaving 7 bases between them. The CDR3 runs 13 residues. DNA of the CDR3: TGTGCCAGCAGCTTAGTCGGAGGCAATGAGCAGTTCTTC. Its protein is CASSLVGGNEQFF.

This clonotype was seen only a few times. The genes are TRBV24-1 and TRBJ1-1, with 7 bases fitting TRBD1. Germline CDR1 and CDR2: KGHDR and SFDVKD. Trimming cost V 3 bases and J 10 bases; bases outside gene matches: 4. The CDR3 length is 12 residues. CDR3 sequence: CATSDQQGRAFF. CDR3 DNA sequence: TGTGCCACCAGTGATCAACAGGGGCGAGCTTTCTTT.

This clonotype has a handful of counts. This chain connects TRBV7-6 to TRBJ2-3; 7 bases match TRBD1. Germline loops: CDR1 SGHVS, CDR2 FNYEAQ. Trimming removed 0 bases from V and 6 bases from J; junction bases left unmatched: 6. The CDR3 is 15 residues long. The CDR3 loop reads CASSLAGTAGDTQYF. CDR3 sequence (DNA): TGTGCCAGCAGCTTAGCCGGGACAGCTGGGGATACGCAGTATTTT.

The gene calls are TRBV6-5 and TRBJ1-6; the D is unclear. The V end was cut by 10 bases, the J end by 6 bases, with 13 bases between. CDR3 length: 13 residues. Germline CDR1 reads MNHEY; CDR2 reads SVGAGI. CDR3 protein: CATSLGPNSPLHF. DNA for the CDR3: TGTGCCACGTCCCTAGGACCTAATTCACCCCTCCACTTT.

The chain uses TRBV7-2 and TRBJ1-1; a possible D gene is TRBD1 (6 bases). The germline CDR1 and CDR2 sequences are SGHTA and FQGNSA. Between the trimmed V and J ends, which lost 5 bases and 2 bases, there was a span of 9 bases. CDR3 length equals 13 residues. The CDR3 loop reads CASSQDRNTEAFF. The DNA for the CDR3 is TGTGCCAGCAGCCAGGACAGAAACACTGAAGCTTTCTTT.

The rearrangement joins TRBV12-5 to TRBJ2-3, with a tentative D call TRBD2 (6 bases). The germline V gene encodes CDR1 LGHNT and CDR2 FRNRAP. With 6 bases removed from V and 4 bases from J, the gap between germline ends came to 14 bases. The CDR3 contains 14 residues. The CDR3 here is CASGPPGGADTQYF. As DNA, the CDR3 is TGTGCTAGTGGCCCACCCGGCGGGGCAGATACGCAGTATTTT.

This clonotype was detected ten times or more. J is TRBJ1-6 and V is TRBV15; 10 bases align to TRBD1. J gave up 6 bases and V 3 bases, and 2 bases lay outside the gene matches. CDR1 is LNHNV and CDR2 is YYDKDF in the germline V gene (reference sequence). This CDR3 region has 15 residues. CDR3 in DNA: TGTGCCACCAGCAGGGGGACAGGGGTTAATTCACCCCTCCACTTT. It encodes CATSRGTGVNSPLHF.

J is TRBJ2-7 and V is TRBV6-6, with D perhaps matching TRBD1 (6 bases). This CDR3 is built from 14 residues. V was clipped by 4 bases and J by 0 bases, with 10 bases between them. Germline CDR1 MNHNY, CDR2 SVGAGI (reference sequence). The CDR3 DNA reads TGTGCCAGCAGTTCCGGGACACACTCCTACGAGCAGTACTTC. It is translated as CASSSGTHSYEQYF.

The gene calls are TRBV12-3 or TRBV12-4 and TRBJ1-4; D not certain. Trimming took 4 bases from V and 1 from J, leaving 7 bases between them. CDR3 size: 14 residues. The CDR3 DNA follows: TGTGCCAGCAGTTCACACGGAACTAATGAAAAACTGTTTTTT. It is translated as CASSSHGTNEKLFF.

DNA for the CDR3: TGTGCCAGCAGTTACTCCGGGACAACGACCTACGAGCAGTACTTC. It codes for CASSYSGTTTYEQYF. This rearrangement joins TRBV6-6 to TRBJ2-7, with D possibly TRBD1 on 6 matching bases. V lost 0 bases, J lost 2 bases, and 11 bases lay in between. Germline values: CDR1 MNHNY, CDR2 SVGAGI (reference sequence). The CDR3 loop spans 15 amino acids.

The rearrangement uses TRBV14 and TRBJ2-3, with a weak D call TRBD2 (5 bases). The CDR3 runs 14 residues. Germline values: CDR1 SGHDN, CDR2 FVKESK. Trimming pared 5 bases from V and 6 bases from J, leaving 15 bases between. CDR3 nucleotides: TGTGCCAGCAGCTCGGACTTTGTCTTGGATACGCAGTATTTT. Translated: CASSSDFVLDTQYF.